The rows below give T cell receptor beta chains drawn from one sample of a study of T cells after yellow fever vaccination. TCRdb reprocessed the 5' RACE reads via MiXCR and lists one record per CDR3 protein. Of a few hundred thousand distinct CDR3 sequences in the sample, 3.6% were seen once. Sequencing was performed on PBMCs, taken on the day of the yellow fever booster vaccination. These receptors came from a man aged 18 to 29 who received the YFV17D yellow fever vaccine. The CDR3 runs from the conserved cysteine through the conserved F or W. The order of the fields is D gene, V gene, J gene, clone size, CDR3 DNA, CDR3 protein. D genes are given only for firm matches. The size field is filled for only some rows; it gives once, few, many or a size class.

d_gene: NA
v_gene: TRBV7-6
j_gene: TRBJ2-5
abundance: NA
CDR3nt: TGTGCCAGCAGCCAACACGGTTCTATCCAAGAGACCCAGTACTTC
CDR3aa: CASSQHGSIQETQYF

d_gene: TRBD1
v_gene: TRBV7-9
j_gene: TRBJ2-7
abundance: NA
CDR3nt: TGTGCCAGCGAGGAGGCGAGACAGGGGTCCTACGAGCAGTACTTC
CDR3aa: CASEEARQGSYEQYF

d_gene: TRBD1
v_gene: TRBV6-5
j_gene: TRBJ1-3
abundance: NA
CDR3nt: TGTGCCAGCAGTTACGATCAGACAGGGAACTCTGGAAACACCATATATTTT
CDR3aa: CASSYDQTGNSGNTIYF

d_gene: TRBD1
v_gene: TRBV27
j_gene: TRBJ1-6
abundance: few
CDR3nt: TGTGCCAGCAGTTTCGCGGGACAGGGGACGACCTATAATTCACCCCTCCACTTT
CDR3aa: CASSFAGQGTTYNSPLHF

d_gene: NA
v_gene: TRBV27
j_gene: TRBJ1-6
abundance: NA
CDR3nt: TGTGCCAGCTCTCGTGCGGGGAGTTCACCCCTCCACTTT
CDR3aa: CASSRAGSSPLHF

d_gene: NA
v_gene: TRBV7-2
j_gene: TRBJ2-5
abundance: few
CDR3nt: TGTGCCAGCAGCTTAGCGGACGGGACGGACCAAGAGACCCAGTACTTC
CDR3aa: CASSLADGTDQETQYF

d_gene: NA
v_gene: TRBV29-1
j_gene: TRBJ2-1
abundance: many
CDR3nt: TGCAGCGTTGTTGGTCGAGGGCGAGGGAATGAGCAGTTCTTC
CDR3aa: CSVVGRGRGNEQFF

d_gene: NA
v_gene: TRBV28
j_gene: TRBJ2-4
abundance: NA
CDR3nt: TGTGCCACCCAGCGAAACATTCAGTACTTC
CDR3aa: CATQRNIQYF

d_gene: NA
v_gene: TRBV7-2
j_gene: TRBJ2-1
abundance: many
CDR3nt: TGTGCCAGCAGCTTAGAGGCGGAAAATGAGCAGTTCTTC
CDR3aa: CASSLEAENEQFF

d_gene: NA
v_gene: TRBV6-2/TRBV6-3
j_gene: TRBJ1-2
abundance: many
CDR3nt: TGTGCCAGCAGCCTCCCCAGGGGCGAAAATGGCTACACCTTC
CDR3aa: CASSLPRGENGYTF

d_gene: NA
v_gene: TRBV11-1
j_gene: TRBJ2-2
abundance: many
CDR3nt: TGTGCCAGCAGGTCTCAGGGTTGGACCGGGGAGCTGTTTTTT
CDR3aa: CASRSQGWTGELFF

d_gene: NA
v_gene: TRBV4-1
j_gene: TRBJ2-2
abundance: few
CDR3nt: TGCGCCGTCCGGGGATCTGCGAACACCGGGGAGCTGTTTTTT
CDR3aa: CAVRGSANTGELFF

d_gene: NA
v_gene: TRBV15
j_gene: TRBJ1-3
abundance: NA
CDR3nt: TGTGCCACCAGCAGAAACAGAATCCTTGGAAACACCATATATTTT
CDR3aa: CATSRNRILGNTIYF

d_gene: NA
v_gene: TRBV7-9
j_gene: TRBJ1-4
abundance: many
CDR3nt: TGTGCCAGCAGCTTGAGGGAACCAAATGAGAAACTGTTTTTT
CDR3aa: CASSLREPNEKLFF

d_gene: TRBD2
v_gene: TRBV5-1
j_gene: TRBJ2-7
abundance: many
CDR3nt: TGCGCCAGCAGTTCGGTGGCGACTAGCGGGGGTTTGACCTACGAGCAGTACTTC
CDR3aa: CASSSVATSGGLTYEQYF

d_gene: NA
v_gene: TRBV14
j_gene: TRBJ2-2
abundance: NA
CDR3nt: TGTGCCAGCAGCCATGGGGCCACTACCGGGGAGCTGTTTTTT
CDR3aa: CASSHGATTGELFF

d_gene: NA
v_gene: TRBV18
j_gene: TRBJ2-3
abundance: few
CDR3nt: TGTGCCAGCTCACAATACGGGGACCCAGATACGCAGTATTTT
CDR3aa: CASSQYGDPDTQYF

d_gene: TRBD1
v_gene: TRBV20-1
j_gene: TRBJ1-6
abundance: few
CDR3nt: TGCAGTGCTCGGGACAGGGAATCACCCCTCCACTTT
CDR3aa: CSARDRESPLHF

d_gene: TRBD2
v_gene: TRBV12-3/TRBV12-4
j_gene: TRBJ2-4
abundance: many
CDR3nt: TGTGCCAGCAGTTTCGGGAGGCTAGCCAAAAACATTCAGTACTTC
CDR3aa: CASSFGRLAKNIQYF

d_gene: NA
v_gene: TRBV19
j_gene: TRBJ2-1
abundance: few
CDR3nt: TGTGCCAGTAGTATGTTCTGGCTAGAAAACAATGAGCAGTTCTTC
CDR3aa: CASSMFWLENNEQFF

d_gene: NA
v_gene: TRBV15
j_gene: TRBJ2-1
abundance: many
CDR3nt: TGTGCCACCAGCAGAGCCCGACTCGGGGGCCAGTACAATGAGCAGTTCTTC
CDR3aa: CATSRARLGGQYNEQFF

d_gene: TRBD2
v_gene: TRBV12-3/TRBV12-4
j_gene: TRBJ2-5
abundance: NA
CDR3nt: TGTGCCAGCAGTTTGCGGCCGAGCGGGGCGTTAGAGGCCCAGTACTTC
CDR3aa: CASSLRPSGALEAQYF

d_gene: NA
v_gene: TRBV4-3
j_gene: TRBJ2-2
abundance: many
CDR3nt: TGCGCCAGCAGCCAGCCGGGGGCGTCGAACACCGGGGAGCTGTTTTTT
CDR3aa: CASSQPGASNTGELFF

d_gene: NA
v_gene: TRBV5-5
j_gene: TRBJ1-1
abundance: NA
CDR3nt: TGTGCCAGCGTAGGTAACACTGAAGCTTTCTTT
CDR3aa: CASVGNTEAFF

d_gene: TRBD1
v_gene: TRBV5-1
j_gene: TRBJ2-1
abundance: many
CDR3nt: TGCGCCAGCAGCCCGGGACAGTACAATGAGCAGTTCTTC
CDR3aa: CASSPGQYNEQFF

d_gene: TRBD2
v_gene: TRBV20-1
j_gene: TRBJ2-3
abundance: many
CDR3nt: TGCAGTGCTGATTTAGGACTAGCGGGAGGAACAGATACGCAGTATTTT
CDR3aa: CSADLGLAGGTDTQYF

d_gene: TRBD1
v_gene: TRBV5-6
j_gene: TRBJ2-3
abundance: many
CDR3nt: TGTGCCAGCAGCCGGACAGGGGCAAAAGATACGCAGTATTTT
CDR3aa: CASSRTGAKDTQYF

d_gene: TRBD1
v_gene: TRBV5-1
j_gene: TRBJ2-1
abundance: many
CDR3nt: TGCGCCAGCAGCTTTCCGGGACAGGGGGACTATGAGCAGTTCTTC
CDR3aa: CASSFPGQGDYEQFF

d_gene: NA
v_gene: TRBV20-1
j_gene: TRBJ2-7
abundance: many
CDR3nt: TGCAGTGCCCGAAAGAGGTACGAGCAGTACTTC
CDR3aa: CSARKRYEQYF

d_gene: TRBD1
v_gene: TRBV27
j_gene: TRBJ2-5
abundance: many
CDR3nt: TGTGCCAGCAGTTTACAGCCCTTCACAGGGGAAGGAGGCGAGACCCAGTACTTC
CDR3aa: CASSLQPFTGEGGETQYF

d_gene: TRBD2
v_gene: TRBV6-5
j_gene: TRBJ2-2
abundance: NA
CDR3nt: TGTGCCAGCAATCCTCTAGCGGGGGGGCTCCGCACCGGGGAGCTGTTTTTT
CDR3aa: CASNPLAGGLRTGELFF

d_gene: NA
v_gene: TRBV20-1
j_gene: TRBJ2-1
abundance: many
CDR3nt: TGCAGTGCCAACTTGGGACTTATAAATGAGCAGTTCTTC
CDR3aa: CSANLGLINEQFF

d_gene: TRBD2
v_gene: TRBV5-1
j_gene: TRBJ2-3
abundance: NA
CDR3nt: TGCGCCAGCAGCTCCAGCTTGGGGGGGATTAGCACAGATACGCAGTATTTT
CDR3aa: CASSSSLGGISTDTQYF

d_gene: NA
v_gene: TRBV24-1
j_gene: TRBJ2-2
abundance: many
CDR3nt: TGTGCCACCAGTGATTTGCTCCAGCCAGGTACCGGGGAGCTGTTTTTT
CDR3aa: CATSDLLQPGTGELFF